The entry below describes one TCR beta chain. Its target is not known. Produced via immunoSEQ multiplex PCR; TCRdb's table is partial and in-frame only. The data contain 110,000 to 150,000 clones, about nine tenths of them singletons. The sample is drawn from a study of T cell responses to AZD1222 COVID-19 vaccine. Study as a whole: Both about-4-week and about-12-week second-dose recipients were combined. Notes on the study in general: Seropositivity was recorded at baseline in only 6 or 7 AZD1222 recipients. Nearly half of unique spike-specific TCRs reportedly avoided B.1.351 and B.1.1.7 mutated regions. Researchers report vaccine-associated CD4 TCRs spanning spike, with dominance at 160-218 and 743-854.

The trim removed 4 bases at V and 10 bases at J, leaving 9 bases unmatched. Per germline, CDR1 KGHDR and CDR2 SFDVKD. The CDR3 loop spans 15 amino acids. This chain links TRBV24-1 with TRBJ1-6; 7 nucleotides agree with TRBD1. The TCR originated in an adult in good health. This sample comprised peripheral blood, obtained on day 0 of AZD1222 vaccination. This chain's CDR3 is CATSDLRGLGSPLHF. The CDR3 DNA reads as TGTGCCACCAGTGACCTCAGGGGGTTAGGATCACCCCTCCACTTT.